What follows are 9 T cell receptor beta chains derived from one specimen sequenced in a study of T cells in Graves' hyperthyroidism and ophthalmopathy. RNA transcripts yielded amplified TCR beta CDR3 regions. The TCR CDR3 first-round RT-PCR relied on the HTBI primer set. TCRdb redid the calling of the multiplex PCR reads with MiXCR, one entry per CDR3 protein. The sample holds about 600,000 distinct CDR3 sequences; approximately 16% are singletons and the top ten take around 3.5%. Sequenced input: blood. All receptors derive from a woman aged 40 to 49 with Graves' ophthalmopathy.

This clonotype was seen at least ten times. The rearrangement links TRBV5-1 to TRBJ2-1; D unresolved. Germline V lookup: CDR1 SGHRS, CDR2 YFSETQ. The CDR3 is made up of 11 amino acids. V dropped 3 bases and J dropped 9 bases, with 7 bases sitting between them. The CDR3 here is CASSSATEQFF. CDR3 sequence (DNA): TGCGCCAGCAGCTCGGCCACTGAGCAGTTCTTC.

The chain joins TRBV14 to TRBJ2-5; D is possibly TRBD1 or TRBD2 (6 bases each). The CDR3 has 13 amino acids. CDR1 is SGHDN, CDR2 FVKESK, per germline. Trimming took 6 bases from V and 4 from J, leaving 12 bases between them. CDR3 region: CASSPGALETQYF. CDR3 DNA sequence: TGTGCCAGCAGTCCGGGGGCGCTAGAGACCCAGTACTTC.

This clonotype was observed once. V is TRBV29-1 and J is TRBJ1-3; D gene unclear. This CDR3 contains 11 residues. Trimming pared 4 bases from V and 4 bases from J, leaving 5 bases between. Germline-derived CDR1 and CDR2 are SQVTM and ANQGSEA. CDR3 residues: CSVVRGNTIYF. CDR3 DNA: TGCAGCGTTGTCAGAGGAAACACCATATATTTT.

V is TRBV4-1 and J is TRBJ2-3; D perhaps matches TRBD2 (5 bases). V shed 8 bases and J shed 5 bases, with 23 bases lying between them. This CDR3 has 16 residues. Germline loops: CDR1 MGHRA, CDR2 YSYEKL. The CDR3 loop reads CASGNQLKRARDTQYF. CDR3 sequence (DNA): TGCGCCAGCGGCAATCAGCTTAAGAGGGCCAGAGATACGCAGTATTTT.

The V gene is TRBV30, the J gene TRBJ2-7, with D uncertain. There are 13 residues in the CDR3. V lost 8 bases and J lost 3, with 17 bases in between. Germline V gene lookup returns CDR1 GTSNPN and CDR2 SVGIG (reference sequence). The CDR3 sequence is CARWHLSFYEQYF. In nucleotides, the CDR3 is TGTGCCAGGTGGCATCTAAGCTTCTACGAGCAGTACTTC. Variable domain in full (rest from reference TRBV30 and TRBJ2-7): SQTIHQWPATLVQPVGSPLSLECTVEGTSNPNLYWYRQAAGRGLQLLFYSVGIGQISSEVPQNLSASRPQDRQFILSSKKLLLSDSGFYLCARWHLSFYEQYFGPGTRLTVT.

The sample holds many counts of this clonotype. The chain employs TRBV28 and TRBJ2-7, with D tentatively TRBD1 or TRBD2 (5 bases each). This CDR3 spans 15 amino acids. Trimming shortened V by 6 bases and J by 0 bases, and 15 bases separated the two germline ends. Germline V gene data show CDR1 as MDHEN and CDR2 as SYDVKM. CDR3 in amino acids: CASRPGDGLSYEQYF. As DNA, the CDR3 is TGTGCCAGCAGGCCCGGGGACGGGCTCTCCTACGAGCAGTACTTC.

This clonotype was detected only a few times. This sequence joins TRBV29-1 and TRBJ1-2, with 7 bases fitting TRBD1. The CDR3 extends over 12 amino acids. Germline CDR1 SQVTM, CDR2 ANQGSEA. Trimming at V came to 4 bases and at J to 2 bases, leaving 1 base not matched to a gene. The CDR3 DNA reads as TGCAGCGTTGGGGACAGAAACTATGGCTACACCTTC. Encoded protein: CSVGDRNYGYTF.

This clonotype came up many times. This chain joins TRBV6-6 and TRBJ2-3; D perhaps matches TRBD1 (10 bases). The V end was cut by 0 bases, the J end by 1 base, with 17 bases between. The CDR3 runs to 18 residues. Germline CDR1 and CDR2: MNHNY and SVGAGI (reference sequence). The CDR3 nucleotides are TGTGCCAGCAGTTACTCGACAGGGGGCGGGGGGGGCACAGATACGCAGTATTTT. It translates to CASSYSTGGGGGTDTQYF.

This clonotype was seen only once. This sequence joins TRBV2 and TRBJ1-1; D gene uncertain. V lost 9 bases and J lost 5, with 22 bases in between. Germline CDR1 SNHLY, CDR2 FYNNEI. The CDR3 totals 15 residues. This CDR3 is CASTSNGWGGTEAFF. CDR3 in DNA: TGTGCCAGTACGAGTAATGGGTGGGGAGGGACTGAAGCTTTCTTT.